The 30 T cell receptor beta chains below come from one sample, sequenced in a study of T cell responses to AZD1222 COVID-19 vaccine. TCRdb keeps only in-frame clones here, not all; method: immunoSEQ multiplex PCR. The sample has 100,000 to 150,000 clones; roughly 88% are singletons. The material sequenced was peripheral blood, taken on day 0 of AZD1222 vaccination. The receptors derive from an adult in good health.

The chain links TRBV6-6 to TRBJ1-1, with TRBD1 identical over 7 bases. CDR3 size: 14 residues. Per germline, CDR1 MNHNY and CDR2 SVGAGI (reference sequence). Trimming removed 2 bases from V and 7 bases from J; junction bases left unmatched: 7. The CDR3 region has the DNA TGTGCCAGCAGTTACCCGACGACAGGGAATGAAGCTTTCTTT. Translation: CASSYPTTGNEAFF.

This rearrangement joins TRBV29-1 to TRBJ1-1; TRBD1 is a possible D gene (5 bases). The CDR3 is made up of 12 amino acids. CDR1 is SQVTM, CDR2 ANQGSEA, per germline. V was shortened by 7 bases and J by 7 bases, with 16 bases between the two germline ends. CDR3 residues: CSAGRWDGEAFF. DNA of the CDR3: TGCAGCGCCGGACGTTGGGACGGTGAAGCTTTCTTT.

The chain uses TRBV5-1 and TRBJ2-3, with 7 nucleotides matching TRBD1. This CDR3 has 16 residues. The V segment lost 4 bases and the J segment 2 bases; nucleotides outside the gene matches: 10. Per the germline V gene, CDR1 is SGHRS and CDR2 is YFSETQ. This CDR3 is CASSIGGAFPTDTQYF. In DNA form, the CDR3 reads TGCGCCAGCAGCATAGGGGGCGCATTCCCCACAGATACGCAGTATTTT.

This clone has only one observation. The chain combines TRBV6-5 with TRBJ1-4; D possibly corresponds to TRBD1 (5 bases). The CDR3 runs 13 residues. Germline-derived CDR1 and CDR2 are MNHEY and SVGAGI. V lost 8 bases, J lost 5 bases, and 12 bases lay in between. DNA of the CDR3: TGTGCCAGCCGGCCAGGACAAAATGAAAAACTGTTTTTT. This gives the protein CASRPGQNEKLFF.

The chain carries TRBV4-2 and TRBJ1-4; 7 bases line up with TRBD1. Germline V lookup: CDR1 LGHNA, CDR2 YNFKEQ. This CDR3 is 16 amino acids long. V shed 0 bases and J 12 bases; nucleotides not matched to a gene: 13. The CDR3 loop reads CASSQDDARQGSELFF. As DNA, the CDR3 is TGTGCCAGCAGCCAAGATGATGCGAGACAGGGATCGGAACTGTTTTTT.

This rearrangement joins TRBV7-2 to TRBJ2-5, with a tentative D call TRBD1 (6 bases). CDR3 size: 13 residues. The germline CDR1 and CDR2 sequences are SGHTA and FQGNSA. Deletions cut 3 bases from V and 4 bases from J, with 9 bases between. The CDR3 region is CASSFPGVETQYF. The DNA of the CDR3 is TGTGCCAGCAGCTTTCCAGGGGTAGAGACCCAGTACTTC.

This chain connects TRBV19 to TRBJ1-1; possible D gene TRBD1, 6 bases. Deletions cut 5 bases from V and 4 bases from J, with 14 bases between. The germline V gene encodes CDR1 LNHDA and CDR2 SQIVND (reference sequence). The length of the CDR3 is 14 residues. This CDR3 reads CASSLGGAITEAFF. CDR3 nucleotide sequence: TGTGCCAGTAGTTTGGGGGGGGCGATCACTGAAGCTTTCTTT.

This sequence joins TRBV6-5 and TRBJ1-6; TRBD1 is a possible D gene (6 bases). Germline CDR1 and CDR2: MNHEY and SVGAGI. The CDR3 is 14 residues long. Trimming removed 5 bases from V and 7 bases from J, with 12 bases in between. CDR3 DNA sequence: TGTGCCAGCAGTAGGGGGGGGCAAAATTCACCCCTCCACTTT. Amino acid sequence: CASSRGGQNSPLHF.

The rearrangement joins TRBV18 to TRBJ1-1; no clear D gene. V lost 3 bases and J 4 bases, leaving 15 bases between the germline ends. The CDR3 totals 15 residues. Per germline, CDR1 KGHSH and CDR2 LQKENI. CDR3 loop: CASSPLERRATEAFF. CDR3 DNA: TGTGCCAGCTCACCGTTGGAGAGGAGGGCCACTGAAGCTTTCTTT.

J is TRBJ1-2 and V is TRBV24-1; TRBD1 aligns across 7 bases. Germline V CDR1 and CDR2: KGHDR, SFDVKD. This CDR3 has 14 amino acids. V gave up 11 bases and J gave up 3 bases; unmatched junction bases: 11. The CDR3 bases are TGTGCCAGGGGCAACAGGGGATATGACTATGGCTACACCTTC. Its translation: CARGNRGYDYGYTF.

The V gene is TRBV7-8, the J gene TRBJ2-1, with D uncertain. Trimming removed 5 bases at V and 0 bases at J, with 11 bases between. There are 15 residues in the CDR3. Germline-derived CDR1 and CDR2 are SGHVS and FQNEAQ. For the CDR3, the DNA is TGTGCCAGCAGCCGAGTGGCTGGCTCCTACAATGAGCAGTTCTTC. Translating it yields CASSRVAGSYNEQFF.

This chain joins TRBV5-4 and TRBJ1-3; D not certain. Germline-derived CDR1 and CDR2 are SGHNT and YYREEE (reference sequence). CDR3 length: 17 residues. V lost 3 bases and J 0 bases, leaving 16 bases between the germline ends. CDR3 region: CASSSVGGLVSGNTIYF. The CDR3, as DNA: TGTGCCAGCAGCTCCGTCGGCGGATTGGTCTCTGGAAACACCATATATTTT.

This clone was observed once. This rearrangement joins TRBV10-3 to TRBJ1-5; weak D call: TRBD1 (5 bases). CDR1 and CDR2 (germline): ENHRY, SYGVKD. With 2 bases removed from V and 6 bases from J, the gap between germline ends came to 11 bases. CDR3 length: 14 residues. The CDR3, as DNA: TGTGCCATCAGTGAGGGGGCCCAGGGTCAGCCCCAGCATTTT. Its translation: CAISEGAQGQPQHF.

The chain carries TRBV2 and TRBJ1-5, with D perhaps TRBD1 (6 bases). The CDR3 consists of 16 residues. V was trimmed by 8 bases and J by 5 bases, leaving 22 bases between them. Germline V lookup: CDR1 SNHLY, CDR2 FYNNEI. The CDR3 loop is CASGEVGGPRDQPQHF. The CDR3, as DNA: TGTGCCAGCGGCGAGGTTGGGGGGCCAAGGGATCAGCCCCAGCATTTT.

In its sample, this clone was seen once. The V and J genes are TRBV18 and TRBJ1-3; 9 positions agree with TRBD1. V gave up 0 bases and J gave up 6 bases; unmatched junction bases: 3. CDR3 length: 15 amino acids. The germline CDR1 and CDR2 sequences are KGHSH and LQKENI. This CDR3 reads CASSPPTGGLNTIYF. CDR3 DNA: TGTGCCAGCTCACCACCGACAGGGGGGCTAAACACCATATATTTT. Supplemented by reference TRBV18 and TRBJ1-3, the full variable domain reads NAGVMQNPRHLVRRRGQEARLRCSPMKGHSHVYWYRQLPEEGLKFMVYLQKENIIDESGMPKERFSAEFPKEGPSILRIQQVVRGDSAAYFCASSPPTGGLNTIYFGEGSWLTVV.

This chain connects TRBV3-1 (or the pseudogene TRBV3-2) to TRBJ2-6; tentatively, D is TRBD1 (6 bases). The CDR3 runs 13 residues. From germline, CDR1 is LGHDT and CDR2 YNNKEL (reference sequence). Trimming stripped 8 bases from V and 6 bases from J, with 11 bases between. The CDR3 coding sequence is TGTGCCAGCGGACAGAGAACGGCCAACGTCCTGACTTTC. Protein sequence: CASGQRTANVLTF.

The V gene is TRBV7-9, the J gene TRBJ1-3, with a possible D match to TRBD1 (6 bases). The V end lost 5 bases, the J end lost 4 bases, and 15 bases lay between the germline ends. The germline V gene encodes CDR1 SEHNR and CDR2 FQNEAQ (reference sequence). The CDR3 sequence is 15 residues long. The DNA of the CDR3 is TGTGCCAGCAGCCCGACAGGTTGGAAGGGAAACACCATATATTTT. This codes for CASSPTGWKGNTIYF.

The genes are TRBV7-2 and TRBJ2-7; the match to TRBD1 covers 12 bases. Germline CDR1 SGHTA, CDR2 FQGNSA. The CDR3 extends over 16 amino acids. Losses at the gene ends were 2 bases for V and 4 bases for J; bases not matched to a gene: 6. This CDR3 is CASSLRPGQGAYEQYF. For the CDR3, the DNA is TGTGCCAGCAGCTTACGCCCGGGACAGGGGGCGTACGAGCAGTACTTC.

The rearrangement uses TRBV6-2 or TRBV6-3 and TRBJ2-6; D is possibly TRBD1 (6 bases). The CDR3 has 15 residues. CDR1 and CDR2 (germline): MNHEY, SVGEGT. The V gene lost 4 bases and the J gene lost 1 base, with 8 bases spanning the gap. Here the CDR3 DNA reads TGTGCCAGCAGTTTCAGGGGTTCTGGGGCCAACGTCCTGACTTTC. Translating gives CASSFRGSGANVLTF.

The gene calls are TRBV9 and TRBJ1-2; TRBD1 matches at 9 bases. With 4 bases clipped from V and 5 bases from J, the junction kept 15 bases outside the gene matches. There are 17 residues in the CDR3. Germline CDR1 and CDR2: SGDLS and YYNGEE. The CDR3: CASSSRGSGDRAYGYTF. Written as DNA, the CDR3 is TGTGCCAGCAGCTCGAGAGGTAGTGGGGACAGGGCTTATGGCTACACCTTC.

V gene TRBV27 combines with J gene TRBJ2-1; D is ambiguous. The germline V and J ends were trimmed by 3 bases and 4 bases, with 10 bases remaining between them. This CDR3 is built from 14 residues. CDR1 and CDR2 from the germline V gene are MNHEY and SMNVEV (reference sequence). CDR3 sequence: CASSFGGVYNEQFF. In nucleotides, the CDR3 is TGTGCCAGCAGTTTCGGCGGAGTTTACAATGAGCAGTTCTTC.

This clone has a single count. V gene TRBV14 combines with J gene TRBJ2-3, with D tentatively TRBD2 (6 bases). The V end was cut by 6 bases, the J end by 4 bases, with 20 bases between. The length of the CDR3 is 16 residues. Germline loops: CDR1 SGHDN, CDR2 FVKESK. CDR3 residues: CASSLGGGASADTQYF. The DNA for the CDR3 is TGTGCCAGCAGTCTCGGAGGCGGGGCATCAGCAGATACGCAGTATTTT.

The CDR3: CASSMAGTGDYNSPLHF. The CDR3 nucleotides read TGTGCCAGTAGTATGGCCGGGACAGGGGACTATAATTCACCCCTCCACTTT. The gene calls are TRBV19 and TRBJ1-6; 10 bases line up with TRBD1. The ends lost 3 bases at V and 3 bases at J; junction bases unmatched: 5. Germline lookup yields CDR1 LNHDA and CDR2 SQIVND (reference sequence). The CDR3 runs 17 residues.

The chain uses TRBV19 and TRBJ2-1; TRBD1 is a possible D gene (5 bases). Germline assignment: CDR1 LNHDA and CDR2 SQIVND (reference sequence). Trimming removed 6 bases at V and 0 bases at J, with 9 bases between. This CDR3 spans 14 amino acids. In nucleotides, the CDR3 is TGTGCCAGTAGGACAGAGGACTCCTACAATGAGCAGTTCTTC. As protein: CASRTEDSYNEQFF.

The chain has TRBV2 and TRBJ1-4; 7 nucleotides match TRBD1. The length of the CDR3 is 14 residues. Germline CDR1 is SNHLY and CDR2 is FYNNEI. V gave up 10 bases and J gave up 7 bases; unmatched junction bases: 12. The CDR3 nucleotides are TGTGCCATACGACAGGGCGACGTAGTTGAAAAACTGTTTTTT. Its protein product is CAIRQGDVVEKLFF.

This clone was seen once. The V gene is TRBV19, the J gene TRBJ2-2, with a possible D match to TRBD2 (5 bases). V was shortened by 7 bases and J by 4 bases, with 13 bases between the two germline ends. Germline lookup yields CDR1 LNHDA and CDR2 SQIVND (reference sequence). There are 14 residues in the CDR3. CDR3 sequence: CASISWEPTGELFF. CDR3 sequence (DNA): TGTGCCAGTATTAGTTGGGAGCCCACCGGGGAGCTGTTTTTT.

The chain couples TRBV6-5 to TRBJ1-6, with 9 bases matching TRBD1. With 6 bases clipped from V and 8 bases from J, the junction kept 8 bases outside the gene matches. Germline assignment: CDR1 MNHEY and CDR2 SVGAGI. The CDR3 covers 15 residues. The CDR3 reads CASSKAWTGDSPLHF. The CDR3 DNA follows: TGTGCCAGCAGCAAAGCCTGGACAGGGGATTCACCCCTCCACTTT.

The CDR3 sequence: CASSFANTEAFF. CDR3 nucleotides: TGTGCCAGCAGTTTTGCGAACACTGAAGCTTTCTTT. The chain combines TRBV28 with TRBJ1-1; no reliable D call. This CDR3 has 12 residues. Trimming removed 3 bases at V and 1 base at J, with 3 bases between. CDR1 and CDR2 (germline): MDHEN, SYDVKM.

J is TRBJ1-6 and V is TRBV2; TRBD1 matches at 7 bases. The V gene end was trimmed by 3 bases and the J gene end by 12 bases; junction bases not matched to a gene: 8. CDR1 and CDR2 (germline): SNHLY, FYNNEI. The CDR3 loop spans 14 amino acids. The CDR3 sequence is CASSDREQGLPLHF. The CDR3 region has the DNA TGTGCCAGCAGTGATAGAGAACAGGGGTTACCCCTCCACTTT.

The rearrangement uses TRBV6-5 and TRBJ1-2; TRBD1 matches 7 bases. CDR1 is MNHEY, CDR2 SVGAGI, per germline. The CDR3 is 14 residues long. The junction had 8 bases not matched to a gene; V was cut back by 6 bases and J by 4 bases. The CDR3: CASSPGAGGYGYTF. CDR3 nucleotides: TGTGCCAGCAGCCCCGGTGCAGGGGGCTATGGCTACACCTTC.